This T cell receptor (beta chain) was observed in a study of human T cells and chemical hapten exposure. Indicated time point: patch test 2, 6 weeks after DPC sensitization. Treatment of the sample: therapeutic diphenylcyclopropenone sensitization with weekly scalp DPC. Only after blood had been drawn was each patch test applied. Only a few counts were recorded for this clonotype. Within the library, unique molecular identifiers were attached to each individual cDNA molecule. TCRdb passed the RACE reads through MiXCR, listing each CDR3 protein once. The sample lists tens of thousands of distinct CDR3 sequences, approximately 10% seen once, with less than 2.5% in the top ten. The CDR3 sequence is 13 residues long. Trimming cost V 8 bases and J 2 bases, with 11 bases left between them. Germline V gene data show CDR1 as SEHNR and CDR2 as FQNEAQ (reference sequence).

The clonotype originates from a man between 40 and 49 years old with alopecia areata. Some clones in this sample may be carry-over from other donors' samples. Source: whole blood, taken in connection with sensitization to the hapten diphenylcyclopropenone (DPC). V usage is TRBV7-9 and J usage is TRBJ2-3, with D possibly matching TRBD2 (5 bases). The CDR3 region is CASERDNTDTQYF. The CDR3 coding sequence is TGTGCCAGCGAGAGGGATAACACAGATACGCAGTATTTT.